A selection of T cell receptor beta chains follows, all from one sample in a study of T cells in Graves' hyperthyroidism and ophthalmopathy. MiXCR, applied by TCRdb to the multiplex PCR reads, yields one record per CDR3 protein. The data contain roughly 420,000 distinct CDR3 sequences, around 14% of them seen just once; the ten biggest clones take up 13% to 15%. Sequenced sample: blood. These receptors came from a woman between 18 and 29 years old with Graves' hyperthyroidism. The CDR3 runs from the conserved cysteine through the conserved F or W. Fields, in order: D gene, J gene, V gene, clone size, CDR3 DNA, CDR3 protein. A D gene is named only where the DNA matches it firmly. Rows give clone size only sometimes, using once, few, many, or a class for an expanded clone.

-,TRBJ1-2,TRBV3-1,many,TGTGCCAGCAGCCAACGACAGTTCAACTATGGCTACACCTTC,CASSQRQFNYGYTF
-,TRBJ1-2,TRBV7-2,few,TGTGCCAGCAGTTTTACGCCTGCAGGAAGTCGACGTGGCTACACCTTC,CASSFTPAGSRRGYTF
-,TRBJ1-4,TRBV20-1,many,TGCAGTGCTAGAGACCCCGGGGGCTCTAGTGAAAAACTGTTTTTT,CSARDPGGSSEKLFF
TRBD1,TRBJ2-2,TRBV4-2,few,TGTGCCAGCAGCCATGGGACAGGGGACACCGGGGAGCTGTTTTTT,CASSHGTGDTGELFF
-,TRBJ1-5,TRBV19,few,TGTGCCAGTAGTCCCACAGGGTTGGGCAATCAGCCCCAGCATTTT,CASSPTGLGNQPQHF
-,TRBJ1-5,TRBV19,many,TGTGCCAGTAGTCTTGAATGGCGGCAGGATCGAAAGCCCCAGCATTTT,CASSLEWRQDRKPQHF
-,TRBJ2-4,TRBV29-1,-,TGCAGCGTTGAGGCCTTTGACATTCAGTACTTC,CSVEAFDIQYF
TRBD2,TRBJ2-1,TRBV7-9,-,TGTGCCAGCAGTGTTTTAAGGAGCGGGAGGATCTACAATGAGCAGTTCTTC,CASSVLRSGRIYNEQFF
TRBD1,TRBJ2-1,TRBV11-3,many,TGTGCCAGCAGCCCCACAGGGGGCCATGGCAATGAGCAGTTCTTC,CASSPTGGHGNEQFF
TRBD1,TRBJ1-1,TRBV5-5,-,TGTGCCAGCAGCCTTGACAGGGGATGCTGCCTTATGAACACTGAAGCTTTCTTT,CASSLDRGCCLMNTEAFF
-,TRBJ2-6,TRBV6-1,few,TGTGCCAGCAGTGAAGCGCTTCTGATCTCTGGGGCCAACGTCCTGACTTTC,CASSEALLISGANVLTF
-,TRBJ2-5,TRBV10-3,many,TGTGCCATCAGGGAAGGGGGTGGAGTCGAGACCCAGTACTTC,CAIREGGGVETQYF
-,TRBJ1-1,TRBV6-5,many,TGTGCCAGCAGTTACCTATCGGGGGGTATTAACACTGAAGCTTTCTTT,CASSYLSGGINTEAFF
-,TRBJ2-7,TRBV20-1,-,TGCAGTGCAACGGGACCGATCTCCTACGAGCAGTACTTC,CSATGPISYEQYF
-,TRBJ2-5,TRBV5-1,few,TGCGCCAGCAGCCGACAGTTGGCCTCAGAGACCCAGTACTTC,CASSRQLASETQYF
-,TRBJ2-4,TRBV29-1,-,TGCAGCGTTGAGGCCTTTAACATTCAGTACTTC,CSVEAFNIQYF
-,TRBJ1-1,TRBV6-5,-,TGTGCCAGCAATTACTCGAGGACAGCGGAGGGAAACACTGAAGCTTTCTTT,CASNYSRTAEGNTEAFF
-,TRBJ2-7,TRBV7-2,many,TGTGCCAGCAGCTTACGGCGGTCTGAGATGATTTACGAGCAGTACTTC,CASSLRRSEMIYEQYF
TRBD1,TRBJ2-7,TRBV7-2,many,TGTGCCAGCAGCCCCGGACAGGGCGAGCTGAACGAGCAGTACTTC,CASSPGQGELNEQYF
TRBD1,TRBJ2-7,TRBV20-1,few,TGCAGTGCTCCAGGGGGCTACGAGCAGTACTTC,CSAPGGYEQYF
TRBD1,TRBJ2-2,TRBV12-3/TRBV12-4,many,TGTGCCAGCAGACGGGACAGCACCGGGGAGCTGTTTTTT,CASRRDSTGELFF
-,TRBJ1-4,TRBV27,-,TGTGCCAGCAGTTTAGACCCTCCGGGGAGGACTAATGAAAAACTGTTTTTT,CASSLDPPGRTNEKLFF
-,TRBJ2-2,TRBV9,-,TGTGCCAGCAGCCCCCGACAGAATGGGAGGACCGGGGAGCTGTTTTTT,CASSPRQNGRTGELFF
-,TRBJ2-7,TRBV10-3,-,TGTGCCATCAGTGAGTCTCGGGAGCAGTACTTC,CAISESREQYF
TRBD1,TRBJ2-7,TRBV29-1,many,TGCAGCGTTGAGTTTGGGACAGGGTCCTACGAGCAGTACTTC,CSVEFGTGSYEQYF